This TCR beta chain was identified during a study of blood T cell repertoires in COVID-19. Study-level background: Material from acute and convalescent COVID-19 was sourced from the United States, Italy and Spain. Sample material is recorded as cDNA or gDNA derived from T cells, B-cell-depleted T cells, or PBMCs.

Trimming cost V 4 bases and J 8 bases; bases outside gene matches: 6. CDR3 length equals 13 residues. Germline loops: CDR1 SGHNT, CDR2 YYREEE (reference sequence). In the source study's methods: Quantification of nucleated cells was approximated via reference gene primer amplification. The repertoire was sequenced with immunoSEQ multiplex PCR; TCRdb's copy has only in-frame clones and lacks some. D and trimming were read from the DNA, whereas the V and J calls and clone size are those reported in that table. The sample has 100,000 or so clones; approximately 90% are singletons. This clonotype originated in a human donor with acute or convalescent COVID-19. The donor label of this sample is uncertain. The sample consisted of peripheral blood. The chain uses TRBV5-4 and TRBJ1-2, with 9 positions matching TRBD1. In DNA form, the CDR3 reads TGTGCCAGCAGCCTGACAGGGGGTCTCGGCTACACCTTC. Protein sequence: CASSLTGGLGYTF. Complete variable domain (other parts from reference TRBV5-4 and TRBJ1-2): ETGVTQSPTHLIKTRGQQVTLRCSSQSGHNTVSWYQQALGQGPQFIFQYYREEENGRGNFPPRFSGLQFPNYSSELNVNALELDDSALYLCASSLTGGLGYTFGSGTRLTVV.